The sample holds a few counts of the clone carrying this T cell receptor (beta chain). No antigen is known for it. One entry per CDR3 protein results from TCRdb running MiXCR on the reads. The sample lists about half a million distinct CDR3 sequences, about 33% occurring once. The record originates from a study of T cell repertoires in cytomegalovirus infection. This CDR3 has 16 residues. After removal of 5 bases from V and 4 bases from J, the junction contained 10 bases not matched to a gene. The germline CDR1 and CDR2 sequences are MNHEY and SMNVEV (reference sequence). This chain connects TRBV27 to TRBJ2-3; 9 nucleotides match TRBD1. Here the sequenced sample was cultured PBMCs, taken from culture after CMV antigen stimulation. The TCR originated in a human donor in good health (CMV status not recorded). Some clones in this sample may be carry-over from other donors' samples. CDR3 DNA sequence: TGTGCCAGCAGTCCCCCCCGGGACAGGGTCGCAGATACGCAGTATTTT. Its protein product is CASSPPRDRVADTQYF.